Listed below are T cell receptor beta chains from one sample, sequenced in a study of blood T cell repertoires in COVID-19. Profiled with immunoSEQ multiplex PCR; TCRdb holds only in-frame clones, not every one. This sample has about 38,000 clones, with approximately 91% found just once. Specimen: peripheral blood. These receptors originate from a man between 65 and 85 years old with active COVID-19. Both conserved end residues are part of each CDR3. The D gene is left open where the match is weak. Clone size is shown for a subset of rows, as once, few, many or a class of expanded clone.

j_call clone_size v_call cdr3_length d_call cdr3_aa cdr3_nt
TRBJ1-2 . TRBV7-3 13 TRBD1 CASSQGQNYGYTF TGTGCCAGCAGCCAGGGACAGAACTATGGCTACACCTTC
TRBJ1-2 . TRBV2 13 TRBD1 CASRWDRFYGYTF TGTGCCAGCAGGTGGGACAGATTCTATGGCTACACCTTC
TRBJ2-3 . TRBV6-2/TRBV6-3 20 TRBD2 CASRPTGTSGGPRSTDTQYF TGTGCCAGCAGACCTACCGGGACTAGCGGGGGCCCGCGTAGCACAGATACGCAGTATTTT
TRBJ2-6 . TRBV28 18 TRBD2 CASSLQLGGSSGANVLTF TGTGCCAGCAGTTTACAGCTGGGCGGGAGCTCTGGGGCCAACGTCCTGACTTTC
TRBJ2-7 . TRBV9 15 TRBD2 CASSESGTSGIEQYF TGTGCCAGCAGCGAGTCCGGGACTAGCGGGATCGAGCAGTACTTC
TRBJ2-5 . TRBV6-6 15 TRBD2 CASSYLLAGRQTQYF TGTGCCAGCAGTTATCTACTAGCGGGGAGGCAGACCCAGTACTTC
TRBJ2-5 . TRBV5-1 14 . CASSFQGNQETQYF TGCGCCAGCAGCTTCCAGGGCAACCAAGAGACCCAGTACTTC
TRBJ1-1 . TRBV28 14 . CASLSTGRDTEAFF TGTGCCAGCCTGTCCACAGGGAGGGACACTGAAGCTTTCTTT
TRBJ2-2 once TRBV6-2/TRBV6-3 17 . CASSSPAPGTNTGELFF TGTGCCAGCAGCAGCCCCGCGCCGGGAACGAACACCGGGGAGCTGTTTTTT
TRBJ2-7 . TRBV4-1 17 . CASSQGSRGWTSYEQYF TGCGCCAGCAGCCAAGGCAGCCGGGGGTGGACCTCCTACGAGCAGTACTTC
TRBJ2-2 . TRBV7-2 16 TRBD2 CASSLRGGRGTGELFF TGTGCCAGCAGCTTAAGGGGCGGGAGGGGTACCGGGGAGCTGTTTTTT
TRBJ1-6 . TRBV6-2/TRBV6-3 16 . CASSTRRQLNNSPLHF TGTGCCAGCAGTACTCGGCGACAGCTTAATAATTCACCCCTCCACTTT
TRBJ2-1 . TRBV9 13 TRBD1 CASSLGTVNEQFF TGTGCCAGCAGCTTGGGGACAGTCAATGAGCAGTTCTTC
TRBJ2-3 . TRBV29-1 15 . CSVEDPGKDTDTQYF TGCAGCGTTGAAGATCCAGGGAAAGACACAGATACGCAGTATTTT
TRBJ2-1 once TRBV7-3 15 TRBD2 CASSPGTSSIDEQFF TGTGCCAGCAGCCCCGGGACTAGCTCTATCGATGAGCAGTTCTTC
TRBJ1-3 . TRBV24-1 15 . CATRDSSSSGNTIYF TGTGCCACCAGGGACAGCTCGAGCTCTGGAAACACCATATATTTT
TRBJ2-7 . TRBV28 15 . CASSLRQQGRDEQYF TGTGCCAGCAGTTTAAGGCAACAGGGTAGGGACGAGCAGTACTTC
TRBJ2-2 . TRBV6-2/TRBV6-3 18 TRBD2 CASSPSPGLADNTGELFF TGTGCCAGCAGCCCATCGCCGGGACTAGCGGACAACACCGGGGAGCTGTTTTTT
TRBJ1-2 . TRBV6-5 16 . CASSYFPQGAFRGYTF TGTGCCAGCAGTTACTTTCCACAGGGAGCCTTCCGGGGCTACACCTTC
TRBJ2-1 . TRBV18 16 TRBD2 CASSSLSGGSYNEQFF TGTGCCAGCTCATCCCTAAGCGGGGGATCCTACAATGAGCAGTTCTTC
TRBJ2-7 once TRBV5-1 16 TRBD2 CASSLAASGRGYEQYF TGCGCCAGCAGCTTGGCAGCTAGCGGGAGGGGATACGAGCAGTACTTC
TRBJ2-7 . TRBV3-1/TRBV3-2 15 TRBD2 CASSFLLASAYEQYF TGTGCCAGCAGCTTCTTACTAGCGTCCGCCTACGAGCAGTACTTC
TRBJ2-1 . TRBV3-1/TRBV3-2 17 . CASSPFRQRRTYNEQFF TGTGCCAGCAGCCCTTTCCGGCAGCGGCGAACCTACAATGAGCAGTTCTTC
TRBJ2-3 once TRBV2 15 TRBD2 CASSERLAGRHTQYF TGTGCCAGCAGTGAGAGACTAGCGGGAAGACATACGCAGTATTTT
TRBJ2-1 . TRBV5-4 16 TRBD2 CASSLGAGGLNNEQFF TGTGCCAGCAGCTTGGGGGCGGGAGGGCTTAACAATGAGCAGTTCTTC
TRBJ1-3 . TRBV30 13 . CAWSRSSGNTIYF TGTGCCTGGAGTAGGAGCTCTGGAAACACCATATATTTT
TRBJ2-3 . TRBV24-1 17 TRBD1 CATSTPSGQGEGDTQYF TGTGCCACCAGTACACCCTCCGGACAGGGCGAGGGGGATACGCAGTATTTT
TRBJ2-3 . TRBV5-1 15 TRBD1 CASATTGQGAHTQYF TGCGCCAGCGCCACTACGGGACAGGGGGCCCATACGCAGTATTTT
TRBJ2-3 few TRBV19 16 TRBD2 CASSIMSGGPGDTQYF TGTGCCAGTAGTATAATGTCGGGGGGGCCGGGAGATACGCAGTATTTT
TRBJ2-2 . TRBV12-3/TRBV12-4 13 TRBD1 CASSDDRGGELFF TGTGCCAGCAGTGACGACAGGGGCGGGGAGCTGTTTTTT
TRBJ2-7 . TRBV4-1 14 . CASSQVPQSYEQYF TGCGCCAGCAGCCAAGTTCCACAGTCCTACGAGCAGTACTTC
TRBJ2-7 . TRBV27 15 . CASSSRDTSSYEQYF TGTGCCAGCAGTTCTAGGGACACTAGCTCCTACGAGCAGTACTTC
TRBJ2-7 once TRBV29-1 14 . CSVESGAGSYEQYF TGCAGCGTTGAATCAGGGGCCGGGTCCTACGAGCAGTACTTC
TRBJ2-2 . TRBV24-1 16 . CATSDLGQPNTGELFF TGTGCCACCAGTGATTTGGGGCAGCCAAACACCGGGGAGCTGTTTTTT
TRBJ2-2 . TRBV24-1 16 . CATSEGGTANTGELFF TGTGCCACCAGTGAAGGGGGGACAGCGAACACCGGGGAGCTGTTTTTT
TRBJ2-2 . TRBV27 14 TRBD1 CASRIQGATGELFF TGTGCCAGCAGAATCCAGGGGGCAACCGGGGAGCTGTTTTTT
TRBJ2-1 . TRBV5-6 14 TRBD1 CASSLGTGVHEQFF TGTGCCAGCAGCTTGGGGACAGGTGTCCATGAGCAGTTCTTC
TRBJ2-2 . TRBV12-2 14 . CASRPEVGAGELFF TGTGCAAGTCGCCCCGAGGTGGGTGCCGGGGAGCTGTTTTTT
TRBJ1-2 . TRBV6-6 17 TRBD1 CASSPLRRDRGFGGYTF TGTGCCAGCAGTCCACTCCGGAGGGACAGGGGGTTCGGTGGCTACACCTTC
TRBJ2-7 . TRBV29-1 13 TRBD1 CSVGDRGLYEQYF TGCAGCGTAGGGGACAGGGGGCTCTACGAGCAGTACTTC
TRBJ2-7 . TRBV4-1 16 . CASSQDWARVSYEQYF TGCGCCAGCAGCCAAGATTGGGCGAGGGTCTCCTACGAGCAGTACTTC
TRBJ2-5 . TRBV7-2 14 . CASSQRAGNGAQYF TGTGCCAGCAGCCAGCGTGCGGGGAATGGGGCCCAGTACTTC
TRBJ1-2 . TRBV25-1 14 . CASSQGPINYGYTF TGTGCCAGCAGTCAGGGCCCAATTAACTATGGCTACACCTTC
TRBJ2-5 . TRBV7-9 17 TRBD2 CASSSPLAGAAGETQYF TGTGCCAGCAGCTCGCCTCTAGCGGGAGCGGCGGGAGAGACCCAGTACTTC
TRBJ2-7 . TRBV19 15 TRBD1 CASGSRGQGSYEQYF TGTGCCAGCGGCAGCCGGGGACAGGGCTCCTACGAGCAGTACTTC
TRBJ1-2 . TRBV27 14 TRBD1 CASSPSTGNYGYTF TGTGCCAGCAGTCCTTCGACAGGGAACTATGGCTACACCTTC
TRBJ2-7 . TRBV14 14 TRBD2 CASSRSGRAREQYF TGTGCCAGCAGCCGGAGCGGGAGGGCCAGAGAGCAGTACTTC
TRBJ1-4 . TRBV29-1 11 TRBD1 CSVEDRGKLFF TGCAGCGTGGAGGACAGGGGGAAACTGTTTTTT
TRBJ1-1 . TRBV7-3 13 . CASSWTIDTEAFF TGTGCCAGCAGCTGGACAATTGACACTGAAGCTTTCTTT
TRBJ1-2 . TRBV19 16 . CASSTQYRVRSYGYTF TGTGCCAGTAGTACCCAATACAGGGTTAGAAGCTATGGCTACACCTTC
TRBJ1-2 few TRBV2 13 . CASGDGGAYGYTF TGTGCCAGCGGAGATGGGGGGGCCTATGGCTACACCTTC
TRBJ2-3 . TRBV30 11 . CAWSYGDTQYF TGTGCCTGGAGTTACGGAGATACGCAGTATTTT
TRBJ1-6 . TRBV18 15 . CASSPWQGLNSPLHF TGTGCCAGCTCACCATGGCAGGGGTTAAATTCACCCCTCCACTTT
TRBJ2-7 . TRBV5-4 14 . CASSLVGAIHEQYF TGTGCCAGCAGCTTGGTTGGAGCCATCCACGAGCAGTACTTC
TRBJ1-6 . TRBV6-2/TRBV6-3 15 . CASSYPMMGQTPLHF TGTGCCAGCAGTTACCCGATGATGGGCCAGACACCCCTCCACTTT